These 5 T cell receptor beta chains came from one sample sequenced in a study of T cell clonotyping in hematopoietic cell transplantation. Assay used: immunoSEQ multiplex PCR; TCRdb lists only in-frame clones, some missing. The sample includes roughly 6,000 clones, 85% to 90% of them seen just once. The source was peripheral blood mononuclear cells, collected 100 days after allogeneic stem cell transplant. The receptors come from a female patient in her 40s who had an allogeneic stem cell transplant from a related donor, so the T cells may come from the graft donor. Some clones in this sample may be carry-over from other donors' samples.

The chain couples TRBV6-1 to TRBJ2-3; 10 bases are a match to TRBD2. The CDR3 loop spans 14 amino acids. Germline CDR1 reads MNHNS; CDR2 reads SASEGT. V dropped 8 bases and J dropped 2; count of bases not matched to a gene: 4. CDR3 DNA sequence: TGTGCCAGCGGACTAGCGGACACCACAGATACGCAGTATTTT. Protein: CASGLADTTDTQYF.

The V and J genes are TRBV7-9 and TRBJ2-3, with 10 bases that match TRBD2. The CDR3 has 17 residues. Germline assignment: CDR1 SEHNR and CDR2 FQNEAQ (reference sequence). The J segment lost 0 bases and the V segment lost 4 bases, leaving 7 bases of the junction unmatched. This CDR3 reads CASSSPAGGRSTDTQYF. The CDR3 DNA reads as TGTGCCAGCAGCTCACCAGCGGGAGGGCGTAGCACAGATACGCAGTATTTT.

The chain uses TRBV1 and TRBJ2-1; the table's D call of TRBD2 was not tested on the DNA. TRBV1 is a documented pseudogene. The CDR3 is 17 amino acids. Written as DNA, the CDR3 is TGCACCAGCAGCCAAGTGGTTCGGCGGGAGGTATACAATGAGCAGTTCTTC. Its translation: CTSSQVVRREVYNEQFF.

The rearrangement joins TRBV5-6 to TRBJ2-2, with D perhaps matching TRBD2 (7 bases). The ends were cut back, 4 bases at V and 6 bases at J, with 10 bases in the middle. There are 13 residues in the CDR3. Germline V lookup: CDR1 SGHDT, CDR2 YYEEEE. The CDR3 reads CASSGGAPGELFF. The CDR3 bases are TGTGCCAGCAGCGGGGGGGCTCCCGGGGAGCTGTTTTTT.

The chain is built from TRBV12-5 and TRBJ2-2; no definite D call. Trimming shortened V by 1 base and J by 7 bases, and 7 bases separated the two germline ends. CDR3 length: 13 residues. Germline CDR1 and CDR2: LGHNT and FRNRAP. This CDR3 reads CASGLGANGELFF. The CDR3 nucleotides are TGTGCTAGTGGTTTGGGTGCAAACGGGGAGCTGTTTTTT.